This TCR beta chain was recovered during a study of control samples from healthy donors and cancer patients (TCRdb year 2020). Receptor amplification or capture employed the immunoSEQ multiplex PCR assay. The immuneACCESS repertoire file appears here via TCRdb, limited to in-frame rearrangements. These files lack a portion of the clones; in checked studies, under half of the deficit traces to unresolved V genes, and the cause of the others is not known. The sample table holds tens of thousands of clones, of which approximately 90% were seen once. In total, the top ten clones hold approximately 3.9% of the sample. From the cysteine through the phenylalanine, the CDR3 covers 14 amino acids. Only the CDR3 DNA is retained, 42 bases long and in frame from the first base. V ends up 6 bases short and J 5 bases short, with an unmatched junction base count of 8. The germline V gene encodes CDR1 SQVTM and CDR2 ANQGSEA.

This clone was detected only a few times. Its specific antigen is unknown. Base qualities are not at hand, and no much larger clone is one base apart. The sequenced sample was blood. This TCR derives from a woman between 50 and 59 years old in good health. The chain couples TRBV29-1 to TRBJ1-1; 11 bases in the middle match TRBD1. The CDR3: CSVGIGTGGTEAFF. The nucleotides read TGCAGCGTCGGCATTGGGACAGGGGGGACTGAAGCTTTCTTT.